The rows below give T cell receptor beta chains drawn from one sample of a study of OX40 agonist ivuxolimab in advanced cancers. The assay was immunoSEQ multiplex PCR, and TCRdb's table has in-frame clones only and misses some. The repertoire has approximately 60,000 clones, 77% of them found once; the top ten carry 5% to 7.5%. This specimen consisted of CD4+ or CD8+ T cells sorted from blood, obtained in a trial of the OX40 agonist ivuxolimab. The source is an adult with an advanced solid tumor such as melanoma, head and neck, liver or kidney cancer. Each CDR3 is given with its conserved first and last residue. The order of the fields is V gene, clone size, J gene, D gene, CDR3 protein, CDR3 DNA. D genes are given only for firm matches. The listing skips clone size in some rows; elsewhere it reads once, few, many or a size class.

v_call: TRBV30
clone_size: once
j_call: TRBJ1-5
d_call: TRBD1
cdr3_aa: CAWKTGGGSGPQHF
cdr3_nt: TGTGCCTGGAAGACAGGGGGTGGCAGCGGGCCCCAGCATTTT

v_call: TRBV29-1
clone_size: -
j_call: TRBJ2-5
d_call: TRBD1
cdr3_aa: CSVWDLDRGETQYF
cdr3_nt: TGCAGCGTTTGGGATCTCGACAGGGGAGAGACCCAGTACTTC

v_call: TRBV5-1
clone_size: -
j_call: TRBJ1-2
d_call: -
cdr3_aa: CASSLARRGGYTF
cdr3_nt: TGCGCCAGCAGCTTGGCCCGCAGGGGTGGCTACACCTTC

v_call: TRBV6-5
clone_size: -
j_call: TRBJ2-7
d_call: TRBD1
cdr3_aa: CASSTGTGSYEQYF
cdr3_nt: TGTGCCAGCAGCACTGGGACAGGCTCCTACGAGCAGTACTTC

v_call: TRBV19
clone_size: few
j_call: TRBJ2-6
d_call: TRBD1
cdr3_aa: CASRKFPNARGGTGFSGANVLTF
cdr3_nt: TGTGCCAGTAGAAAATTCCCGAATGCGCGAGGTGGGACAGGGTTCTCTGGGGCCAACGTCCTGACTTTC

v_call: TRBV10-1
clone_size: -
j_call: TRBJ2-1
d_call: -
cdr3_aa: CASSENSYNEQFF
cdr3_nt: TGCGCCAGCAGTGAAAACAGCTACAATGAGCAGTTCTTC

v_call: TRBV4-1
clone_size: -
j_call: TRBJ2-1
d_call: -
cdr3_aa: CASSQEKYNEQFF
cdr3_nt: TGCGCCAGCAGCCAAGAAAAGTACAATGAGCAGTTCTTC

v_call: TRBV18
clone_size: few
j_call: TRBJ2-7
d_call: TRBD1
cdr3_aa: CASSLYRDSYEQYF
cdr3_nt: TGTGCCAGCTCACTCTATAGGGACAGCTACGAGCAGTACTTC

v_call: TRBV20-1
clone_size: once
j_call: TRBJ1-2
d_call: -
cdr3_aa: CSARTNYGYTF
cdr3_nt: TGCAGTGCTAGGACTAACTATGGCTACACCTTC

v_call: TRBV6-1
clone_size: once
j_call: TRBJ1-1
d_call: -
cdr3_aa: CASLGTGNTEAFF
cdr3_nt: TGTGCCAGTTTGGGGACGGGGAACACTGAAGCTTTCTTT

v_call: TRBV5-1
clone_size: -
j_call: TRBJ1-3
d_call: -
cdr3_aa: CASSAGSGSGNTIYF
cdr3_nt: TGCGCCAGCAGCGCAGGCAGTGGATCTGGAAACACCATATATTTT

v_call: TRBV11-2
clone_size: -
j_call: TRBJ2-1
d_call: TRBD2
cdr3_aa: CASSLGGLAGVNEQFF
cdr3_nt: TGTGCCAGCAGCTTAGGGGGACTAGCGGGAGTCAATGAGCAGTTCTTC

v_call: TRBV4-3
clone_size: -
j_call: TRBJ1-2
d_call: -
cdr3_aa: CASSQGVREPDYGYTF
cdr3_nt: TGCGCCAGCAGCCAAGGTGTCAGGGAACCAGACTATGGCTACACCTTC

v_call: TRBV20-1
clone_size: -
j_call: TRBJ2-3
d_call: TRBD2
cdr3_aa: CSARTSGTQYF
cdr3_nt: TGCAGTGCCCGGACTAGCGGTACGCAGTATTTT

v_call: TRBV10-2
clone_size: once
j_call: TRBJ1-2
d_call: TRBD1
cdr3_aa: CASSETTGHGYTF
cdr3_nt: TGCGCCAGCAGTGAGACGACAGGGCATGGCTACACCTTC

v_call: TRBV19
clone_size: -
j_call: TRBJ1-5
d_call: -
cdr3_aa: CASSIRGQPQHF
cdr3_nt: TGTGCCAGTAGTATCCGGGGTCAGCCCCAGCATTTT